This TCR beta chain came from a study of a mutant IDH1 vaccine in newly diagnosed glioma (dated by TCRdb to 2020 to 2023). In the study overall: Of the 25 to 40 patients who were treated, around 60% were male and approximately 40% were female, and the mean age was about 40 years. Before enrollment, patients had received standard therapy of radiotherapy alone, temozolomide alone, or radiochemotherapy with temozolomide; most received the combination. Six visits were used for peripheral blood collection: V03 (baseline), V05, V07, V10, V12 and V13. Longitudinal TCRB deep sequencing was done for 25 treated patients, wherever samples were available for exploratory analyses. Findings and caveats that apply to the study as a whole: Pseudoprogression seemed to be unrelated to changes in the top peripheral T cell clonotypes found by TCRB sequencing. The authors noted that analyses of patient blood samples could not be reproduced because of sample limitations. Selection of PBMC samples for TCRB deep sequencing was based on availability. Vaccine-induced immune responses across multiple MHC alleles were detected in about 92% of patients.

In light of the paper, this sample's time point label describes: baseline, week 1 (first vaccination visit). This sample's treatment or condition label indicates: pre-vaccination baseline after standard-of-care therapy. Newly diagnosed WHO grade 3 or 4 IDH1-mutant astrocytomas showing loss of nuclear ATRX were present in the donors. The samples were drawn from NOA16, a multicentre, single-arm, open-label phase I trial in Germany that tested a mutant IDH1 peptide vaccine in humans for the first time. Visit V03 blood draws served as the baseline sample for immunogenicity testing. The DNeasy Blood and Tissue Kit was used to extract genomic DNA from EDTA blood for TCRB sequencing. Trimming removed 6 bases from V and 1 base from J, leaving 15 bases between the germline ends. Based on the germline V gene, the CDR1 and CDR2 sequences are SGHVS and FQNEAQ. The CDR3 runs 15 amino acids, cysteine and phenylalanine included. Solely the CDR3 DNA is kept, with 45 bases framed from the first base.

Library preparation employed the immunoSEQ multiplex PCR assay. Following the manufacturer's protocol, the hsTCRB Kit was used to amplify rearranged TCR beta chain sequences. An Illumina MiSeq was used to sequence the TCRB libraries. The study's processing was this. The kit vendor's proprietary platform handled demultiplexing, trimming and gene mapping. TCRdb holds this immuneACCESS table with in-frame rearrangements only. Some clones are missing; in checked studies, unresolved V genes explain under half, and the rest has no known cause. Clone size and the V and J calls come from that table; the DNA yielded D and trimming. For this sample there are about 69,000 clones; just over 85% appear just once. The top ten constitute 2.9% of the sample. A word on this clone: It has no known antigen specificity. No much larger clone exists at a distance of one base, and base qualities are not known.

The sequence is built from TRBV7-8 and TRBJ2-5; the D gene is perhaps TRBD1, from 5 matching bases. This TCR came from a man aged 30 to 39 with glioma. The source material was PBMCs, sampled from a glioma patient treated with radiotherapy, temozolomide or both. The CDR3 reads CASRTDSLVQETQYF. The nucleotide sequence reads TGTGCCAGCAGAACCGACAGCTTAGTCCAAGAGACCCAGTACTTC.